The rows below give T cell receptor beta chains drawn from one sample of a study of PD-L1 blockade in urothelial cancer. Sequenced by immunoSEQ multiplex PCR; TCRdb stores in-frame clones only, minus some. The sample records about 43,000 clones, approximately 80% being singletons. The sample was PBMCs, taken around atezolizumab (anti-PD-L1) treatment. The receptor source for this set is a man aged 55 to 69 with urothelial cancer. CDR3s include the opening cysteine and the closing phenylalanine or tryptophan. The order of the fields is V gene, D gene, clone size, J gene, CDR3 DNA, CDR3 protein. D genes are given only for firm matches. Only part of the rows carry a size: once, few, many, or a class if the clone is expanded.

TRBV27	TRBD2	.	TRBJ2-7	TGTGCCAGCAGTTTAGACGTTAGCGGGACCTCCTACGAGCAGTACTTC	CASSLDVSGTSYEQYF
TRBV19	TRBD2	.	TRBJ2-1	TGTGCCAGTAGTGAGGGGACTAGCGGGAGAGAGCAGTTCTTC	CASSEGTSGREQFF
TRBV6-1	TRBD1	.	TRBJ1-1	TGTGCCAGCAGAGGGACAGGGGTAGCTTTCTTT	CASRGTGVAFF
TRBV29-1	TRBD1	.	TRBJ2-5	TGCAGCGTTGGGGACAGCCAAGAGACCCAGTACTTC	CSVGDSQETQYF
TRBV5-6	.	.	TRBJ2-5	TGTGCCAGCAGCTTGCGGAGAGTACAAGAGACCCAGTACTTC	CASSLRRVQETQYF
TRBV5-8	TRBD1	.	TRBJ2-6	TGTGCCAGCAGCTTGGTGGGACAGGGGGCCTCCGGGGCCAACGTCCTGACTTTC	CASSLVGQGASGANVLTF
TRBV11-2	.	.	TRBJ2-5	TGTGCCAGCAGCTTGAGGACAGCTCAGCAAGAGACCCAGTACTTC	CASSLRTAQQETQYF
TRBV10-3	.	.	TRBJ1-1	TGTGCCGCTGGAGGTACGGGCACTGAAGCTTTCTTT	CAAGGTGTEAFF
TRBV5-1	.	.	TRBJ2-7	TGCGCCAGCAGCACCAAACAGGGTTCTAGCGGCGAGCAGTACTTC	CASSTKQGSSGEQYF
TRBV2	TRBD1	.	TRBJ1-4	TGTGCCAGCAATACCCAGCCGACAGGGGGGTATGAAAAACTGTTTTTT	CASNTQPTGGYEKLFF
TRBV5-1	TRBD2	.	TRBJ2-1	TGCGCCACCCGACCTCTAGCGGGGAGCTCCTACAATGAGCAGTTCTTC	CATRPLAGSSYNEQFF
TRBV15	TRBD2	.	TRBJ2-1	TGTGCCACCAGCAGAGATCGAACCCCGGGACTAGGAGGCGAGCAGTTCTTC	CATSRDRTPGLGGEQFF
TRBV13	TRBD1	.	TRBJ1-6	TGTGCCAGCAGCCCTCCGGACAGGGCAGCCTATTCACCCCTCCACTTT	CASSPPDRAAYSPLHF
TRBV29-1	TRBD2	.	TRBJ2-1	TGCAGCGTTGAGGCTAGCGGGAGGTATCGCAATGAGCAGTTCTTC	CSVEASGRYRNEQFF
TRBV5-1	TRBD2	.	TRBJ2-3	TGCGCCAGCAGCTTATATCGGACAGAACCGGGACTAGCTACAGATACGCAGTATTTT	CASSLYRTEPGLATDTQYF
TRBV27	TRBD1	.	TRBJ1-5	TGTGCCAGCAGGCCAGGGGGAACGGATGGCAATCAGCCCCAGCATTTT	CASRPGGTDGNQPQHF
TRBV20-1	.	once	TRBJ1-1	TGCAGTGCTAAGGACCCTGGGAGGGCTTTCTTT	CSAKDPGRAFF
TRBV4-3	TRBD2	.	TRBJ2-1	TGCGCCAGCAGCCTCCAGCGGGACTCCTACAATGAGCAGTTCTTC	CASSLQRDSYNEQFF
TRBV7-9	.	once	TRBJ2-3	TGTGCCAGCAGCTTAACGGGGTCCACAGATACGCAGTATTTT	CASSLTGSTDTQYF
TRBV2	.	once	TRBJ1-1	TGTGCCAGCAGTGAAGAGCCGCACAGGGTCGCTCCAAACACTGAAGCTTTCTTT	CASSEEPHRVAPNTEAFF
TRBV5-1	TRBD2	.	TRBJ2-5	TGCGCCAGCAGCTCGGGGGGGCCGGAGACCCAGTACTTC	CASSSGGPETQYF
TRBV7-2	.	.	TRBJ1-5	TGTGCCAGCAGCCCAGGGGTCAGCAATCAGCCCCAGCATTTT	CASSPGVSNQPQHF
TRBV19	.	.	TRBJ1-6	TGTGCCAGCCAGAAAAAACCCTCCTCCTATAATTCACCCCTCCACTTT	CASQKKPSSYNSPLHF
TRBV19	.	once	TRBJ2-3	TGTGCCAGTAGTATAGATGGCCAGGGGTGGGATACGCAGTATTTT	CASSIDGQGWDTQYF
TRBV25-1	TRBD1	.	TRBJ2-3	TGTGCCAGCAGTACGAGGACAGGGGCGATAGATACGCAGTATTTT	CASSTRTGAIDTQYF
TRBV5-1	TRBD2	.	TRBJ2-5	TGCGCCAGCAGCGGGGGACTAGGGGGAGAGACCCAGTACTTC	CASSGGLGGETQYF
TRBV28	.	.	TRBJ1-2	TGTGCCAGCCGGCAGAGGGCTAACTATGGCTACACCTTC	CASRQRANYGYTF
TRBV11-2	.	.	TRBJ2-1	TGTGCCAGCAGCTTAGGCATGTTGGGCAGGGAAAAGCAGTTCTTC	CASSLGMLGREKQFF
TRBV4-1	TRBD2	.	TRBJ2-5	TGCGCCAGCAGCCAAGTATTAGCGGGAGAAGAGACCCAGTACTTC	CASSQVLAGEETQYF
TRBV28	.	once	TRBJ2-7	TGTGCCAGCAGTTTATCAGTGGCAACAGCCTACGAGCAGTACTTC	CASSLSVATAYEQYF
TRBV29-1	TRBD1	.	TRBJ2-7	TGCAGCGTTGCAGACAGGGTCTACGAGCAGTACTTC	CSVADRVYEQYF
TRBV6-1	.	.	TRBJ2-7	TGTGCCAGCAGTGAGACGCAGGGGTACGAGCAGTACTTC	CASSETQGYEQYF
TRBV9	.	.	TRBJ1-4	TGTGCCAGCAGCCCTTCAATCTCGGGGGGTCGGGAAAAACTGTTTTTT	CASSPSISGGREKLFF
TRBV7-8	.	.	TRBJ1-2	TGTGCCAGCAGCGTCACTACTACCAGCTATGGCTACACCTTC	CASSVTTTSYGYTF
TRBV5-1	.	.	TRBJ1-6	TGCGCCAGCAGCTTGTACAGGGCGGATTCACCCCTCCACTTT	CASSLYRADSPLHF
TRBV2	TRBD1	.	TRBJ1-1	TGTGCCAGCAGAGCTACGACAGGGGCGAACACTGAAGCTTTCTTT	CASRATTGANTEAFF
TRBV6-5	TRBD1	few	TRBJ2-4	TGTGCCAGCAGTTACCGGGGACAGCCGCGGGACATTCAGTACTTC	CASSYRGQPRDIQYF
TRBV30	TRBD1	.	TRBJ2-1	TGTGCCTGGAGCCACGACAGGGCTCGAAGCAATGAGCAGTTCTTC	CAWSHDRARSNEQFF
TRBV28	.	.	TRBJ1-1	TGTGCCAGCAGTTTTGGACAGAACACTGAAGCTTTCTTT	CASSFGQNTEAFF
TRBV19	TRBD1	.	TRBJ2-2	TGTGCCAGTAGGAGGACAGGGGGCCCCGGGGAGCTGTTTTTT	CASRRTGGPGELFF
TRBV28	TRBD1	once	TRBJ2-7	TGTGCCAGCAGTCCAGGGGGATTGTCCTTGGACGAGCAGTACTTC	CASSPGGLSLDEQYF
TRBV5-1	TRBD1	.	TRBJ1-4	TGCGCCAGCAGCTTGGGGACAGGGACTGCAACTAATGAAAAACTGTTTTTT	CASSLGTGTATNEKLFF
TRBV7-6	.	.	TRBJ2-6	TGTGCCAGCAGCCAGGACACCCTTCCTGGGGCCAACGTCCTGACTTTC	CASSQDTLPGANVLTF
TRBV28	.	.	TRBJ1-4	TGTGCCAGCAGTTCGCACGGGGAAGACGAAAAACTGTTTTTT	CASSSHGEDEKLFF
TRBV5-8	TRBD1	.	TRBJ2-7	TGTGCCAGCAGCTTCTTAATGCCCTCCCGGGACAGGGCCTACGAGCAGTACTTC	CASSFLMPSRDRAYEQYF